One and the same sample provided the 18 T cell receptor beta chains below, sequenced in a study of T cells in Graves' hyperthyroidism and ophthalmopathy. RNA transcripts served as the template for amplifying TCR beta CDR3 regions. HTBI primers were employed in a first-round RT-PCR of the TCR CDR3. TCRdb used MiXCR to reprocess the multiplex PCR reads, holding one entry per CDR3 protein. Among hundreds of thousands of distinct CDR3 sequences listed, about 16% were seen once. The specimen sequenced was blood. The receptors here all came from a woman in her thirties or forties with Graves' ophthalmopathy.

The chain uses TRBV7-2 and TRBJ1-5; 7 bases match TRBD1. The CDR3 has 13 residues. The junction had 4 bases not matched to a gene; V was cut back by 6 bases and J by 5 bases. Germline V gene data show CDR1 as SGHTA and CDR2 as FQGNSA. The CDR3 nucleotides read TGTGCCAGCAGTTTACAGGGGCATCAGCCCCAGCATTTT. It yields the protein CASSLQGHQPQHF.

This clonotype turned up a few times. V usage is TRBV4-3 and J usage is TRBJ1-4, with D possibly TRBD1 on 6 matching bases. The CDR3 spans 15 residues. Trimming stripped 1 base from V and 6 bases from J, with 12 bases between. Germline values: CDR1 LGHNA, CDR2 YSLEER. The CDR3 bases are TGCGCCAGCAGCCAAGCCGGGACATGGGATGAAAAACTGTTTTTT. Translation gives CASSQAGTWDEKLFF.

The V gene is TRBV19, the J gene TRBJ2-3; 8 nucleotides align to TRBD2. V lost 1 base and J lost 5; bases outside the gene matches: 8. Germline values: CDR1 LNHDA, CDR2 SQIVND (reference sequence). The CDR3 is 16 amino acids. CDR3 amino acids: CASSIGYGGARDTQYF. CDR3 coding DNA: TGTGCCAGTAGTATAGGATACGGGGGGGCCAGAGATACGCAGTATTTT.

The V and J genes are TRBV7-9 and TRBJ1-2, with a weak D call TRBD1 (5 bases). Per germline, CDR1 SEHNR and CDR2 FQNEAQ (reference sequence). CDR3 size: 14 residues. The V end lost 5 bases, the J end lost 1 base, and 11 bases lay between the germline ends. In DNA, the CDR3 is TGTGCCAGCAGCCCCCCAGGGTTTAACTATGGCTACACCTTC. Translating it yields CASSPPGFNYGYTF. The full variable domain, in which reference TRBV7-9 and TRBJ1-2 provide the parts outside the CDR3, is DTGVSQNPRHKITKRGQNVTFRCDPISEHNRLYWYRQTLGQGPEFLTYFQNEAQLEKSRLLSDRFSAERPKGSFSTLEIQRTEQGDSAMYLCASSPPGFNYGYTFGSGTRLTVV.

About this clonotype itself: With a much larger clone just one base away, this may be a read error. The chain joins TRBV20-1 to TRBJ2-1; TRBD2 agrees at 7 bases. The germline V gene encodes CDR1 DFQATT and CDR2 SNEGSKA (reference sequence). This CDR3 spans 14 amino acids. V lost 6 bases to trimming and J lost 7 bases; unmatched junction nucleotides: 12. The CDR3 loop is CSAIEAGELNEQFF. CDR3 bases: TGCAGTGCCATCGAGGCGGGAGAGCTTAATGAGCAGTTCTTC.

This clonotype was observed at least ten times. This rearrangement joins TRBV5-1 to TRBJ2-5; D is possibly TRBD1 (5 bases). The length of the CDR3 is 13 residues. Trimming left V 4 bases short and J 6 bases short, with 13 bases between. The germline gives CDR1 SGHRS, CDR2 YFSETQ. CDR3 in DNA: TGCGCCAGCAGCGGCGGACACGGGCAGACCCAGTACTTC. Encoded protein: CASSGGHGQTQYF.

This clonotype was recorded at least ten times. J is TRBJ1-1 and V is TRBV20-1; D gene ambiguous. The germline V gene encodes CDR1 DFQATT and CDR2 SNEGSKA (reference sequence). This CDR3 is built from 11 residues. Trimming shortened V by 6 bases and J by 1 base, and 6 bases separated the two germline ends. CDR3 sequence reads: CSAWKNTEAFF. Written as DNA, the CDR3 is TGCAGTGCATGGAAGAACACTGAAGCTTTCTTT.

The CDR3 DNA reads as TGTGCCAGCAGCTTGGGCCAGGGGGCCACACCGGGCGAGCAGTACTTC. Amino acid sequence: CASSLGQGATPGEQYF. V and J are TRBV7-9 and TRBJ2-7; 8 bases are shared with TRBD1. The CDR3 length is 16 residues. CDR1 is SEHNR, CDR2 FQNEAQ, per germline (reference sequence). J was trimmed by 6 bases and V by 3 bases; bases with no gene match: 13.

This clonotype was counted only a few times. The rearrangement links TRBV3-1 to TRBJ2-1; TRBD2 matches at 9 bases. Trimming at V came to 3 bases and at J to 7 bases, leaving 7 bases not matched to a gene. The CDR3 sequence is 15 residues long. Germline CDR1 and CDR2: LGHDT and YNNKEL (reference sequence). The CDR3 nucleotides read TGTGCCAGCAGCCAGCGGGGGGGCGAGGGGAATGAGCAGTTCTTC. Amino acid sequence: CASSQRGGEGNEQFF.

This clonotype has a count of ten or more. The chain uses TRBV28 and TRBJ1-1; D uncertain. This CDR3 region has 12 residues. V gave up 2 bases and J gave up 9 bases, with 10 bases separating them. CDR1 and CDR2 from the germline V gene are MDHEN and SYDVKM. The CDR3: CASSLSRYKAFF. In DNA form, the CDR3 reads TGTGCCAGCAGTTTAAGTAGATATAAAGCTTTCTTT.

The chain carries TRBV5-1 and TRBJ2-7; 8 positions match TRBD2. Germline-derived CDR1 and CDR2 are SGHRS and YFSETQ. The CDR3 spans 15 residues. V lost 3 bases, J lost 2 bases, and 7 bases stayed unmatched. This CDR3 is CASSSSAGAPYEQYF. The CDR3 region has the DNA TGCGCCAGCAGCTCCTCAGCGGGAGCCCCCTACGAGCAGTACTTC.

This chain uses TRBV3-1 with TRBJ1-4, with unresolved D. CDR1 LGHDT and CDR2 YNNKEL come from the germline V gene (reference sequence). V lost 5 bases, J lost 4 bases, and 17 bases lay in between. This CDR3 contains 16 residues. This CDR3 is CASSSPFVGSNEKLFF. CDR3 bases: TGTGCCAGCAGCTCCCCCTTTGTCGGAAGTAATGAAAAACTGTTTTTT.

This clonotype was recorded at least ten times. The chain recombines TRBV11-2 with TRBJ1-1; 10 bases are shared with TRBD1. The CDR3 is 14 amino acids. Losses at the gene ends were 2 bases for V and 11 bases for J; bases not matched to a gene: 8. CDR1 is SGHAT and CDR2 is FQNNGV in the germline V gene. CDR3 sequence: CASSLSGQGEEAFF. The DNA for the CDR3 is TGTGCCAGCAGCTTAAGTGGACAGGGGGAGGAGGCTTTCTTT.

This clonotype occurred many times. The rearrangement joins TRBV7-8 to TRBJ2-7; 12 nucleotides match TRBD2. The CDR3 has 16 amino acids. Germline assignment: CDR1 SGHVS and CDR2 FQNEAQ. The junction had 9 bases not matched to a gene; V was cut back by 7 bases and J by 2 bases. In DNA, the CDR3 is TGTGCCAGCACCTTCGGACTAGCGGGACCGCCCTACGAGCAGTACTTC. Protein: CASTFGLAGPPYEQYF.

This clonotype was detected many times. This chain connects TRBV20-1 to TRBJ2-7; the match to TRBD2 covers 12 bases. Germline V gene sequence: CDR1 DFQATT, CDR2 SNEGSKA (reference sequence). Trimming at V came to 6 bases and at J to 5 bases, leaving 11 bases not matched to a gene. There are 15 residues in the CDR3. The CDR3 bases are TGCAGTGCGCAGCGACTAGCGGGAGTAATCCACGAGCAGTACTTC. It translates to CSAQRLAGVIHEQYF.

The chain couples TRBV12-3 or TRBV12-4 to TRBJ1-3; D is unresolved. V dropped 5 bases and J dropped 7 bases, with 3 bases sitting between them. The CDR3 is 10 amino acids. The CDR3, as DNA: TGTGCCAGCAGTACCAACACCATATATTTT. It encodes CASSTNTIYF.

V gene TRBV10-3 combines with J gene TRBJ2-1; a weak D match, TRBD2 (7 bases). From germline, CDR1 is ENHRY and CDR2 SYGVKD. The CDR3 has 16 residues. The V end was cut by 2 bases, the J end by 9 bases, with 20 bases between. The CDR3 spells CAISEHGRGTSGEQFF. The CDR3 region has the DNA TGTGCCATCAGTGAGCATGGGAGGGGGACGAGCGGTGAGCAGTTCTTC.

The chain uses TRBV27 and TRBJ1-6; TRBD1 aligns across 10 bases. Germline V CDR1 and CDR2: MNHEY, SMNVEV (reference sequence). The CDR3 loop spans 16 amino acids. With 6 bases clipped from V and 2 bases from J, the junction kept 4 bases outside the gene matches. The CDR3 loop reads CASRTTGGTYNSPLHF. The CDR3 DNA follows: TGTGCCAGCAGAACGACAGGGGGCACCTATAATTCACCCCTCCACTTT.